This T cell receptor (beta chain) derives from a study of blood T cell repertoires in COVID-19 (dated by TCRdb to the early 2020s). Notes on the research overall: Collaborator samples came from the United States, Italy and Spain and covered acute and convalescent phases of COVID-19. The prospective study material was composed of cDNA or gDNA derived from T cells, B-cell-depleted T cells, or PBMCs. Subjects who had been exposed to COVID-19, were actively infected with it, or had recovered from it provided the deeply sampled blood TCRbeta repertoires that made up the dataset. A freely available public database, intended as a resource for researchers studying the immune response to SARS-CoV-2, is where the repertoires were released. Samples came from the ongoing ImmuneRACE study (first 160 participants) plus 1,254 subjects from 6 global collaborators. A de-identified subject ID, COVID-19 status, age in years and sex were almost always included in the sample metadata. Where available, HLA class I and class II types were taken from metadata supplied by the sample provider and were not determined by assay-based typing.

Germline trimming: 0 bases from V, 4 bases from J; junction bases outside gene matches: 3. As encoded in the germline V gene, CDR1 is SGHAT while CDR2 is FQNNGV. The CDR3, from cysteine to phenylalanine, totals 16 residues. Only the CDR3 portion is preserved as DNA: 48 bases, with reading frame beginning at the first base. To note about this clone: The specificity of this receptor is unknown. Per-base qualities were not stored, and no clone one base away is much larger.

TCRbeta CDR3 regions were amplified from genomic DNA by means of the immunoSEQ Assay, a bias-controlled multiplex PCR. As for how the authors treated the data: Nucleated cell counts per sample were estimated from amplification of reference gene primers within the assay. To quantify the absolute abundance of each unique TCRbeta CDR3 rearrangement, sequence reads were collapsed and filtered. For each sample, productive Simpson clonality was calculated as the square root of Simpson's diversity index across productive rearrangements. Not all clones reach the TCRdb copy of this immuneACCESS table, which keeps in-frame sequences only. Checked studies attribute under half of the gap to unresolved V genes and leave the rest unexplained. V and J calls and clone size are copied from that table; D and trimming were computed from the DNA. The sample has 250,000 to 400,000 clones on record, approximately 88% of them singletons. Jointly, the top ten make up approximately 1.6% of the sample.

At one collaborating source in Seattle, patients were enrolled during active infection and were followed longitudinally through the course of disease. Each collaborating institution followed its own protocols to collect whole blood in K2EDTA tubes. For TCRbeta analysis, collaborators shipped samples in one of three forms: frozen whole blood, isolated PBMCs, or DNA extracted from either of those sample types. Broad study findings and their caveats: The quantity of clinical and demographic metadata differed by source and by participant and was supplied without curation.

This clonotype originated in a woman aged 30 to 39 with COVID-19, enrolled during active disease. The sequencing input was peripheral blood. The chain joins TRBV11-2 to TRBJ1-3; TRBD1 agrees with 10 junctional bases. In nucleotides, the sequence is TGTGCCAGCAGCTTAGAGGGACAGGGGAGAGGAAACACCATATATTTT. Its protein product is CASSLEGQGRGNTIYF.